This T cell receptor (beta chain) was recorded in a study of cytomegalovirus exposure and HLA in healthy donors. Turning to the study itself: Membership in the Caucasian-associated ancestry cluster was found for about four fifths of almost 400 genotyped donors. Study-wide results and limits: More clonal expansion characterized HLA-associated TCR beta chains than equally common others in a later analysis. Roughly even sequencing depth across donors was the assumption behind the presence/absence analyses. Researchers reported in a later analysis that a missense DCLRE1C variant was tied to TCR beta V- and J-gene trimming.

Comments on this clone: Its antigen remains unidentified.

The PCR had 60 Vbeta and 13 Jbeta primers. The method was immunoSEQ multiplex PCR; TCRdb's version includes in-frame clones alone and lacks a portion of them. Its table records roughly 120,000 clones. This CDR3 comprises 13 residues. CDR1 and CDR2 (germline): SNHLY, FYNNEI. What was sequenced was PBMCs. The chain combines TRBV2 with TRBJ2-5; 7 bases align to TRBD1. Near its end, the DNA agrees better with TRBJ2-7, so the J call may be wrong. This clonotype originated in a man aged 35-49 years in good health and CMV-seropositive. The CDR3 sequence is CASSGYRGSEQYF. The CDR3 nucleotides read TGTGCCAGCAGTGGATACAGGGGAAGCGAGCAGTACTTC.